The clone carrying this TCR beta chain was picked up a small number of times. As yet, its antigen is unknown. This entry is derived from a study of identical twins. Whole-study findings and limits: In cord blood, abundant beta clonotypes had fewer insertions; memory showed no trend.

CDR3 length equals 20 residues. Germline CDR1 and CDR2: MGHRA and YSYEKL. Trimming took 0 bases from V and 3 from J; bases not matched to a gene: 16. A single record per CDR3 protein comes from TCRdb applying MiXCR to the 5' RACE reads. The repertoire has about 220,000 distinct CDR3 sequences, approximately 7.8% of them found once; the top ten carry under 6%. The same specimen was also included in a second study, on yellow fever vaccine responses in identical twins.

The receptor's source is a woman younger than 35 in good health. Specimen: CD8+ T cells sorted from blood. The chain is built from TRBV4-1 and TRBJ2-1; 8 bases are shared with TRBD2. The CDR3: CASSQEMGGYGSGVYNEQFF. The CDR3 DNA is TGCGCCAGCAGCCAAGAGATGGGGGGCTACGGTAGCGGGGTCTACAATGAGCAGTTCTTC.